This T cell receptor beta chain was documented in a study of blood T cell repertoires in COVID-19. Per the original data handling: Nucleated cell number was recorded as an estimate derived from reference gene primer amplification. This table comes from immunoSEQ multiplex PCR, and its TCRdb copy is limited to in-frame clones, with some not included. The DNA gave D and trimming, while V, J and clone size come from that table. In the table there are some 320,000 clones, approximately 87% of which are singletons. The CDR3 spans 13 residues. Germline loops: CDR1 SGHTA, CDR2 FQGNSA. The V end was cut by 2 bases, the J end by 10 bases, with 9 bases between.

This chain joins TRBV7-2 and TRBJ1-6; D perhaps matches TRBD1 (6 bases). The receptor was isolated from a woman in her forties or fifties who had recovered from COVID-19. Sequencing used peripheral blood. CDR3 sequence: CASSLTGHSPLHF. DNA of the CDR3: TGTGCCAGCAGCTTAACAGGGCACTCACCCCTCCACTTT.